The sequence of this T cell receptor beta chain was determined in a study of blood T cell repertoires in COVID-19 (dated by TCRdb to 2018 to 2020). Study-level background: Collaborator samples came from the United States, Italy and Spain and covered acute and convalescent phases of COVID-19. The material from the prospective study consisted of cDNA or gDNA derived from T cells, B-cell-depleted T cells, or PBMCs. Deeply sampled blood TCRbeta repertoires from subjects exposed to, actively infected with, or recovered from COVID-19 were included in the dataset. The repertoires were made available in a free public database intended to serve as a resource for research on the immune response to SARS-CoV-2. The samples were drawn from the first 160 participants of the ongoing ImmuneRACE study and from over a thousand subjects provided by 6 global collaborators. The sample metadata nearly always contained a de-identified subject ID, COVID-19 status, age in years and sex. Where available, HLA class I and class II types were obtained from metadata supplied by the sample provider rather than from assay-based typing.

The collaborating institutions used their own protocols to collect whole blood in K2EDTA tubes. For TCRbeta analysis, collaborator samples were shipped as frozen whole blood, as isolated PBMCs, or as DNA extracted from either sample type. TCRbeta CDR3 regions were amplified from genomic DNA by means of the immunoSEQ Assay, a bias-controlled multiplex PCR. Processing in the source paper ran as follows. The number of nucleated cells in each sample was estimated by amplification of reference gene primers within the assay. To quantify the absolute abundance of each unique TCRbeta CDR3 rearrangement, sequence reads were collapsed and filtered. Productive Simpson clonality was computed per sample as the square root of Simpson's diversity index over productive rearrangements. As stored in TCRdb, this immuneACCESS dataset retains in-frame rearrangements with V and J assigned. A fraction of the clones does not appear; measured against another copy, unresolved V genes explain less than half of the discrepancy, and the remainder lacks a known reason. That table gives V, J and clone size, and the DNA gave D and trimming. Within this sample are under 250,000 clones, with around 82% of them counted one time only. In total, the top ten clones hold 10% to 15% of the sample.

Points the paper makes about the study in general: The quantity of clinical and demographic metadata differed by source and by participant and was supplied without curation.

The CDR3 contains 15 residues, cysteine and phenylalanine counted. The only DNA kept is the CDR3, 45 bases in frame from the first base. CDR1 and CDR2 are drawn from the germline V gene: SGDLS, YYNGEE. V is pared back by 0 bases and J by 2 bases, with 10 bases lying between the germline termini. Remarks on this clone: The antigen this receptor binds is unknown. There are no base qualities to consult, and no much larger clone falls within one base.

This chain is built from TRBV9 and TRBJ2-3; a tentative D call is TRBD1 (5 bases match). The sequenced sample was peripheral blood. This clonotype was sampled from a woman between 40 and 55 years old with acute or convalescent COVID-19. The CDR3 region: CASSVGSGPTDTQYF. The DNA sequence reads TGTGCCAGCAGCGTAGGATCAGGGCCCACAGATACGCAGTATTTT.